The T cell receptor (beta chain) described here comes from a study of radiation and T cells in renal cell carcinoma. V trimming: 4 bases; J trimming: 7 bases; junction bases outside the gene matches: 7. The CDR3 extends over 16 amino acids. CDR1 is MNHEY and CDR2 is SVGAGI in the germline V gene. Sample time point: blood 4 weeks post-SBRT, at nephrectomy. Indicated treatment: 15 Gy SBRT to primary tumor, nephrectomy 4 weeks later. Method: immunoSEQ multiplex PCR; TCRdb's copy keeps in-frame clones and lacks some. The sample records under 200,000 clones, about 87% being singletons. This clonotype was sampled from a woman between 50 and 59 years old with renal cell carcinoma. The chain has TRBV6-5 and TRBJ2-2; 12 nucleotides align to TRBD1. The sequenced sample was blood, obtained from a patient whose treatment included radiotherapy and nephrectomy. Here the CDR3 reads CASSSSGTGGFGELFF. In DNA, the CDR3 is TGTGCCAGCAGTTCCTCCGGGACAGGGGGCTTCGGGGAGCTGTTTTTT.